The next 19 T cell receptor beta chains were all read from a single sample in a study of early stage breast cancer tumors. Clones were read by immunoSEQ multiplex PCR, and TCRdb kept only the in-frame ones, dropping some. Here the sample spans 20,000 to 25,000 clones, roughly two thirds being singletons. The sequenced sample consisted of breast tumor tissue. Receptor source: a person in their 60s with breast cancer.

The CDR3 bases are TGCGCCAGCAGCATGGCAGGTAACGAGAACACTGAAGCTTTCTTT. Translated, it gives CASSMAGNENTEAFF. The gene calls are TRBV5-1 and TRBJ1-1; D uncertain. The length of the CDR3 is 15 residues. In germline, CDR1 is SGHRS, CDR2 YFSETQ. V dropped 4 bases and J dropped 1 base, with 14 bases sitting between them.

This clone was seen a handful of times. The V call is TRBV7-8, the J call TRBJ1-2; D gene unclear. This CDR3 is built from 15 residues. In germline, CDR1 is SGHVS, CDR2 FQNEAQ. Trimming cost V 0 bases and J 5 bases, with 13 bases left between them. CDR3 sequence: CASSLAEGSGYGYTF. The CDR3 nucleotides read TGTGCCAGCAGCTTAGCGGAGGGTAGTGGGTATGGCTACACCTTC.

The chain combines TRBV15 with TRBJ1-5; TRBD1 aligns across 8 bases. Trimming at V came to 5 bases and at J to 4 bases, leaving 10 bases not matched to a gene. This CDR3 contains 16 residues. The germline V gene has CDR1 LNHNV and CDR2 YYDKDF (reference sequence). CDR3 sequence: CATSRLGQAVNQPQHF. The DNA for the CDR3 is TGTGCCACCAGCCGGTTGGGACAGGCGGTAAATCAGCCCCAGCATTTT.

This clone was counted only a few times. The chain couples TRBV9 to TRBJ2-2; 11 bases fit TRBD2. Per germline, CDR1 SGDLS and CDR2 YYNGEE. The CDR3 is 14 amino acids. Trimming removed 4 bases from V and 6 bases from J; junction bases left unmatched: 2. The CDR3 here is CASSSSGRSGELFF. CDR3 in DNA: TGTGCCAGCAGCTCTAGCGGGAGGTCCGGGGAGCTGTTTTTT. The whole variable domain, filled in from reference TRBV9 and TRBJ2-2, reads DSGVTQTPKHLITATGQRVTLRCSPRSGDLSVYWYQQSLDQGLQFLIQYYNGEERAKGNILERFSAQQFPDLHSELNLSSLELGDSALYFCASSSSGRSGELFFGEGSRLTVL.

This clone showed up just a few times. The junction shows a germline mismatch at one end, possibly a read error. The gene calls are TRBV7-9 and TRBJ2-7; D is undetermined. Germline V gene data show CDR1 as SEHNR and CDR2 as FQNEAQ (reference sequence). The CDR3 extends over 12 amino acids. CDR3: CASSQEPSEQYF. The CDR3 region has the DNA TGCGCCAGCAGCCAAGAACCCAGCGAGCAGTACTTC.

V and J are TRBV6-5 and TRBJ2-7, with D possibly TRBD2 on 6 matching bases. The germline gives CDR1 MNHEY, CDR2 SVGAGI. The CDR3 sequence is 15 residues long. V lost 2 bases to trimming and J lost 1 base, with 12 bases between them. CDR3 protein: CASSYGGLGSYEQYF. The DNA of the CDR3 is TGTGCCAGCAGTTACGGAGGGCTAGGATCCTACGAGCAGTACTTC.

The chain links TRBV7-3 to TRBJ1-1; 7 bases fit TRBD1. The CDR3 loop spans 15 amino acids. V lost 3 bases, J lost 4 bases, and 8 bases stayed unmatched. CDR1 and CDR2 from the germline V gene are SGHTA and FQGTGA. The CDR3, as DNA: TGTGCCAGCAGCTTCAGGGGGGCCCGCGGCACTGAAGCTTTCTTT. The encoded protein is CASSFRGARGTEAFF.

In this sample, this clone turned up once. CDR3 in DNA: TGTGCCAGCTCACCCATCCAGGGGGCCGCCGACGAGCAGTACTTC. Residues: CASSPIQGAADEQYF. The chain uses TRBV18 and TRBJ2-7; 8 positions match TRBD1. J gave up 5 bases and V 3 bases, and 9 bases lay outside the gene matches. The V gene's germline CDR1 is KGHSH and CDR2 LQKENI. CDR3 length: 15 amino acids.

This clone was found a few times. The rearrangement uses TRBV10-3 and TRBJ1-2, with D possibly being TRBD1 (5 bases). With 3 bases removed from V and 14 bases from J, the gap between germline ends came to 19 bases. The germline V gene has CDR1 ENHRY and CDR2 SYGVKD. The CDR3 is made up of 13 amino acids. The CDR3 loop reads CAISESTPGVGTF. DNA of the CDR3: TGTGCCATCAGTGAATCAACCCCGGGGGTGGGGACCTTC.

V is TRBV27 and J is TRBJ2-7, with 12 bases lining up with TRBD1. CDR1 is MNHEY, CDR2 SMNVEV, per germline (reference sequence). There are 13 residues in the CDR3. V trimming: 3 bases; J trimming: 8 bases; junction bases outside the gene matches: 2. The CDR3 reads CASSLGQGAKQYF. The CDR3 DNA reads as TGTGCCAGCAGTTTGGGACAGGGGGCCAAGCAGTACTTC.

The V and J genes are TRBV7-9 and TRBJ2-3; D is possibly TRBD1 (6 bases). The CDR3 has 16 residues. The V gene lost 5 bases and the J gene lost 3 bases, with 18 bases spanning the gap. Germline loops: CDR1 SEHNR, CDR2 FQNEAQ (reference sequence). DNA of the CDR3: TGTGCCAGCAGCCGCCATACAGGGATTTGGACAGATACGCAGTATTTT. Protein sequence: CASSRHTGIWTDTQYF.

The rearrangement uses TRBV29-1 and TRBJ1-1, with D possibly being TRBD1 (5 bases). Trimming pared 7 bases from V and 0 bases from J, leaving 12 bases between. Germline V gene data show CDR1 as SQVTM and CDR2 as ANQGSEA. The CDR3 totals 13 residues. The CDR3, as DNA: TGCAGCGCCCAGTGGGGGGTGAACACTGAAGCTTTCTTT. Residues: CSAQWGVNTEAFF.

The V gene is TRBV27, the J gene TRBJ1-4; D unresolved. The CDR3 contains 13 residues. V lost 3 bases, J lost 8 bases, and 10 bases lay in between. Germline CDR1 MNHEY, CDR2 SMNVEV (reference sequence). In DNA form, the CDR3 reads TGTGCCAGCAGTTTCTTGAGAGGCGAAAAACTGTTTTTT. This encodes CASSFLRGEKLFF.

The gene calls are TRBV29-1 and TRBJ2-3, with 10 positions matching TRBD2. Germline-derived CDR1 and CDR2 are SQVTM and ANQGSEA. V gave up 2 bases and J gave up 6 bases; unmatched junction bases: 2. This CDR3 is 13 amino acids long. As DNA, the CDR3 is TGCAGCGTTGAATTGACTAGCGGGGATACGCAGTATTTT. Its translation: CSVELTSGDTQYF.

The genes are TRBV30 and TRBJ2-5; 10 bases map to TRBD2. V dropped 2 bases and J dropped 3; count of bases not matched to a gene: 9. Germline CDR1 and CDR2: GTSNPN and SVGIG (reference sequence). CDR3 length: 16 residues. The CDR3: CAWSPSFGLAEETQYF. For the CDR3, the DNA is TGTGCCTGGAGTCCTTCCTTCGGACTAGCGGAAGAGACCCAGTACTTC. The full variable domain, rest sourced from reference TRBV30 and TRBJ2-5, is SQTIHQWPATLVQPVGSPLSLECTVEGTSNPNLYWYRQAAGRGLQLLFYSVGIGQISSEVPQNLSASRPQDRQFILSSKKLLLSDSGFYLCAWSPSFGLAEETQYFGPGTRLLVL.

The chain combines TRBV19 with TRBJ2-7; 8 bases match TRBD1. V lost 5 bases to trimming and J lost 2 bases; unmatched junction nucleotides: 11. This CDR3 has 16 amino acids. Per germline, CDR1 LNHDA and CDR2 SQIVND (reference sequence). The CDR3 DNA sequence: TGTGCCAGTAGTTCCTCGGAAGGACAGGGCACCTACGAGCAGTACTTC. Protein product: CASSSSEGQGTYEQYF.

J is TRBJ1-1 and V is TRBV7-9; weak D call: TRBD1 (5 bases). This CDR3 is 15 amino acids long. With 0 bases removed from V and 2 bases from J, the gap between germline ends came to 10 bases. In germline, CDR1 is SEHNR, CDR2 FQNEAQ (reference sequence). DNA for the CDR3: TGTGCCAGCAGCTTAGCTTTGGGGGGAAACACTGAAGCTTTCTTT. This gives the protein CASSLALGGNTEAFF.

The chain is built from TRBV4-3 and TRBJ2-5; no definite D call. Germline V gene sequence: CDR1 LGHNA, CDR2 YSLEER. The CDR3 spans 15 residues. V was pared by 0 bases and J by 1 base, with 9 bases between. The CDR3 region has the DNA TGCGCCAGCAGCCAAGATCGTGGCGGCCAAGAGACCCAGTACTTC. Its protein is CASSQDRGGQETQYF.

The chain has TRBV6-6 and TRBJ1-1, with 7 bases identical to TRBD1. V lost 2 bases, J lost 4 bases, and 4 bases stayed unmatched. The CDR3 has 14 amino acids. Germline V gives CDR1 MNHNY, CDR2 SVGAGI (reference sequence). The chain's CDR3 is CASSYDRVVTEAFF. CDR3 DNA: TGTGCCAGCAGTTACGACAGGGTGGTCACTGAAGCTTTCTTT.